This T cell receptor (beta chain) was documented in a study of blood T cell repertoires in COVID-19. Looking at the study overall: Spain, Italy and the United States supplied samples that represented acute and convalescent COVID-19. From T cells, B-cell-depleted T cells, or PBMCs came the material, which was cDNA or gDNA.

The germline V and J ends were trimmed by 6 bases and 14 bases, with 15 bases remaining between them. CDR3 length: 12 amino acids. CDR1 is SGDLS, CDR2 YYNGEE, per germline. Original processing methods: Estimated nucleated cell counts came from reference gene primer amplification. Profiling relied on immunoSEQ multiplex PCR, and the TCRdb table lists in-frame clones only, not all of them. V and J calls and clone size come straight from that table; D and trimming were deduced from the DNA. This sample has about 110,000 clones, with 84% found just once. This receptor was identified in a woman aged 45-65 years with acute or convalescent COVID-19. V and J are TRBV9 and TRBJ1-6; weak D call: TRBD1 (6 bases). Material for sequencing was peripheral blood. Here the CDR3 DNA reads TGTGCCAGCACCGGAGGGGGGGGATCCCTCCACTTT. Encoded protein: CASTGGGGSLHF.